This T cell receptor (beta chain) stems from a study of blood T cell repertoires in COVID-19. Participants spanned ages about 18 to 95 years and resided in 20 to 30 US areas. Participant-given clinical history determined each cohort assignment. Germline-derived CDR1 and CDR2 are MNHEY and SVGAGI. J was trimmed by 6 bases and V by 5 bases; bases with no gene match: 7. This CDR3 spans 14 amino acids. How the authors handled the data: Amplification of reference gene primers was used by the study to estimate nucleated cell counts. The assay was immunoSEQ multiplex PCR, and TCRdb's table has in-frame clones only and misses some. V and J calls and clone size are those listed in that table; D and trimming were worked out from the DNA. Counted here are hundreds of thousands of clones, roughly nine tenths occurring once; the ten biggest clones make up 0.95% to 1.1%.

This clonotype was sampled from a man between 18 and 29 years old who had recovered from COVID-19. This chain uses TRBV6-5 with TRBJ2-1; TRBD1 aligns across 7 bases. The sequenced sample consisted of PBMCs or T cells enriched from blood (not recorded which). CDR3 sequence: CASSLLTGVNEQFF. The CDR3 DNA reads TGTGCCAGCAGTCTCCTTACAGGGGTCAATGAGCAGTTCTTC.